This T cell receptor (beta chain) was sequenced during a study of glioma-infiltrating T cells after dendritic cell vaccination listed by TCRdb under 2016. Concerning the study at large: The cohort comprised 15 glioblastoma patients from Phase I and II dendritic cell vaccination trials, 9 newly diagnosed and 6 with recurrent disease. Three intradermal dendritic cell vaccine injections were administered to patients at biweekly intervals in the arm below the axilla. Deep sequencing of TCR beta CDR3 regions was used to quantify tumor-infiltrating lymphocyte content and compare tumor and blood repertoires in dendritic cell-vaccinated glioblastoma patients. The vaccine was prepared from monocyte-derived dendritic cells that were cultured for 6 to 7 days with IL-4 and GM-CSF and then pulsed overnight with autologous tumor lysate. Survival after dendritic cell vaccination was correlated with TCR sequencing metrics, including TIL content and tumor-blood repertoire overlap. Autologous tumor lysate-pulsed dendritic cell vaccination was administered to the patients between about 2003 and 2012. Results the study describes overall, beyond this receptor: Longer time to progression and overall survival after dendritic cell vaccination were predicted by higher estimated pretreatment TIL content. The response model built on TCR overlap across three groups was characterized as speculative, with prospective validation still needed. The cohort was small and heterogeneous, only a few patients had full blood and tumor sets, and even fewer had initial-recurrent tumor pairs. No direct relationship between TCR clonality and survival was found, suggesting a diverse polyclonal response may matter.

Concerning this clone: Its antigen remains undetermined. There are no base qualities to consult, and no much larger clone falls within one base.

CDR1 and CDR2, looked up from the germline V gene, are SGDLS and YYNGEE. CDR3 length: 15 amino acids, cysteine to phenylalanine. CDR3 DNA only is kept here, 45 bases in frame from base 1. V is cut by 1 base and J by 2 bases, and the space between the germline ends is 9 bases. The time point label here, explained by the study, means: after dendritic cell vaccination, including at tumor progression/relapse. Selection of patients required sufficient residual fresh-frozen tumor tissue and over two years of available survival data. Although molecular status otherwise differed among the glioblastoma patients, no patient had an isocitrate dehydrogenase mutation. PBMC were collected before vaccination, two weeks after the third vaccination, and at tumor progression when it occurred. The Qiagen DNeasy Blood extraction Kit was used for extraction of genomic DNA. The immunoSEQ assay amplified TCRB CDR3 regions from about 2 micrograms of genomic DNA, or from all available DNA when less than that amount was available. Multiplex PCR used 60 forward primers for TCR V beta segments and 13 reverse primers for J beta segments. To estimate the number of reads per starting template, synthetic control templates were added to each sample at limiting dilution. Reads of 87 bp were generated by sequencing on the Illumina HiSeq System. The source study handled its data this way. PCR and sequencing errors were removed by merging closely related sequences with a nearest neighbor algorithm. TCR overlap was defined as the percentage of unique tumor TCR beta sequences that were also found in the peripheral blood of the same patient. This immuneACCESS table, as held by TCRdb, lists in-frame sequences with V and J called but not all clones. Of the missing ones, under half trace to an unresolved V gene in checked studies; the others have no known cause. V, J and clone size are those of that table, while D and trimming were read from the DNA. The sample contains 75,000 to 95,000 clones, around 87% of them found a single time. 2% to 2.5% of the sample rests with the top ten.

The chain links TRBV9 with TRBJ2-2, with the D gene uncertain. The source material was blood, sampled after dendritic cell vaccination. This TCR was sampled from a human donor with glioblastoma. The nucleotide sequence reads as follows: TGTGCCAGCAGCGTATCGACACGCAACACCGGGGAGCTGTTTTTT. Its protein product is CASSVSTRNTGELFF.